This TCR beta chain emerged from a study of chemoradiotherapy in HPV16-positive cancers (dated by TCRdb to the early 2020s). Looking at the study overall: Functional T-cell assays on cells from a couple of HPV16-positive patients defined candidate HPV-specific T-cell clones and common TCR motifs. The study asked whether T-cell immunity to the HPV oncoproteins E6 and E7 changes during chemoradiotherapy and whether this immunity affects survival. The candidate HPV-specific TCRs and motifs were subsequently tracked in TCR repertoires obtained from 86 patients with HPV-related cancers.

Comments on this clone: Its recognized antigen is unknown. No base quality information exists; no much larger clone differs at one position.

The germline V gene supplies CDR1 SGHTA and CDR2 FQGTGA. V is clipped by 5 bases and J by 0 bases, and the sequence between their germline boundaries is 11 bases long. The CDR3, from cysteine to phenylalanine, totals 15 residues. This entry keeps only the CDR3 DNA: 45 bases, framed from base 1. Broader findings and caveats from the paper: In HPV16-positive patients, expansion of HPV-responsive T cells during chemoradiotherapy was associated with improved recurrence-free survival. The functional definition of HPV-specific T cells came from only a couple of HPV16-positive patients, and the survival association was reported for HPV16-positive patients. Expansion of candidate HPV-specific clones and E7-related TCR motifs was observed in the tumor microenvironment during treatment, whereas no such expansion was observed for non-HPV-specific T cells.

Repertoires were sampled multiple times during chemoradiotherapy, which allowed clonal expansion in the tumor microenvironment to be followed. Receptor amplification or capture employed the immunoSEQ multiplex PCR assay. The source is immuneACCESS, and TCRdb retained only in-frame sequences with V and J called. Part of the clones is not carried over; for the studies checked, unresolved V genes explain less than half of this, and the remainder is unexplained. The sample table holds more than 12,000 clones, of which approximately 91% were seen once. Jointly, the top ten make up 2.5% to 3% of the sample.

Material: blood, obtained from a patient who underwent chemoradiotherapy. The receptor was derived from a human donor with HPV-associated anogenital cancer. The V and J segments used are TRBV7-3 and TRBJ1-5; no confident D gene assignment can be made. The nucleotides read TGTGCCAGCAGCCCGAACCGTTATAGCAATCAGCCCCAGCATTTT. It translates to CASSPNRYSNQPQHF.